This is a list of T cell receptor beta chains from one sample in a study of sequential checkpoint blockade in melanoma. Method: immunoSEQ multiplex PCR; TCRdb's copy keeps in-frame clones and lacks some. The sample shows 15,000 to 20,000 clones, roughly 93% of them seen only once. Sample: CD8+ T cells sorted from blood (inferred from file names), taken from a patient given nivolumab and ipilimumab in sequence. Receptors were obtained from a human donor with melanoma. CDR3s include the opening cysteine and the closing phenylalanine or tryptophan. A D gene is named only where the DNA matches it firmly. The listing skips clone size in some rows; elsewhere it reads once, few, many or a size class.

CDR3 protein | CDR3 DNA | clone size | V gene | D gene | J gene
CASSHMGRDTEAFF | TGTGCCAGCAGTCACATGGGTCGGGACACTGAAGCTTTCTTT | - | TRBV25-1 | - | TRBJ1-1
CASSPGTASTAFF | TGTGCCAGCAGTCCCGGGACAGCCTCAACAGCTTTCTTT | - | TRBV11-2 | TRBD1 | TRBJ1-1
CASSEFGRGVYGYTF | TGTGCCAGCAGTGAATTCGGCAGGGGTGTCTATGGCTACACCTTC | once | TRBV25-1 | - | TRBJ1-2
CATSRDVRQGGDTQYF | TGTGCCACCAGCAGAGATGTTAGACAGGGGGGGGATACGCAGTATTTT | - | TRBV15 | TRBD1 | TRBJ2-3
CATSHVSGNTIYF | TGTGCCACCAGCCATGTTTCTGGAAACACCATATATTTT | - | TRBV15 | - | TRBJ1-3
CASSLAGRAWGYGYTF | TGTGCCAGCAGCTTGGCCGGCAGGGCTTGGGGCTATGGCTACACCTTC | once | TRBV5-6 | - | TRBJ1-2
CASSRRVRTGGEEEDEKLFF | TGTGCCAGCAGCCGTAGAGTCCGGACAGGAGGCGAAGAGGAGGATGAAAAACTGTTTTTT | - | TRBV7-8 | TRBD1 | TRBJ1-4
CASSLTSGGEEQFF | TGCGCCAGCAGCTTGACCTCCGGGGGAGAGGAGCAGTTCTTC | once | TRBV5-1 | - | TRBJ2-1
CASSIGTAAYEQYF | TGTGCCAGCAGCATCGGGACAGCAGCCTACGAGCAGTACTTC | - | TRBV7-2 | TRBD1 | TRBJ2-7
CASSSGRHGYTF | TGTGCCAGCAGTTCGGGGAGACATGGCTACACCTTC | - | TRBV28 | - | TRBJ1-2
CASSWSSYEQYF | TGTGCCAGCAGCTGGAGCTCCTACGAGCAGTACTTC | - | TRBV7-2 | - | TRBJ2-7
CASSLFRTGSYEQYF | TGTGCCAGCAGCTTATTTCGGACAGGGAGTTACGAGCAGTACTTC | - | TRBV7-8 | TRBD1 | TRBJ2-7
CASSQVHRGFSNQPQHF | TGTGCCAGCAGCCAAGTCCACAGGGGTTTCAGCAATCAGCCCCAGCATTTT | - | TRBV4-2 | TRBD1 | TRBJ1-5
CASSSGLLGYTF | TGTGCCAGCAGTTCAGGGTTGTTAGGCTACACCTTC | - | TRBV28 | - | TRBJ1-2
CASSLAVNTEAFF | TGCGCCAGCAGCTTGGCCGTGAACACTGAAGCTTTCTTT | - | TRBV5-1 | - | TRBJ1-1
CASSGDRGYEQYF | TGTGCCAGCAGCGGTGACAGGGGTTACGAGCAGTACTTC | - | TRBV9 | TRBD1 | TRBJ2-7